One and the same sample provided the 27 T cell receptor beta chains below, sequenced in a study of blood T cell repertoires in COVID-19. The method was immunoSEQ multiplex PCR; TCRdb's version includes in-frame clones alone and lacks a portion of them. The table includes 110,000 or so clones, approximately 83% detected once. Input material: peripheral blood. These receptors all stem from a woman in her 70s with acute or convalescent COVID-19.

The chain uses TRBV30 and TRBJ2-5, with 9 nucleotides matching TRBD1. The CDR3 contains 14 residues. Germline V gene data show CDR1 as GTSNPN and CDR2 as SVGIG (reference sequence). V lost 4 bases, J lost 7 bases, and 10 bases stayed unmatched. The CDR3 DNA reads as TGTGCCTGGACACTTCCGGACAGGGGCGGGACCCAGTACTTC. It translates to CAWTLPDRGGTQYF. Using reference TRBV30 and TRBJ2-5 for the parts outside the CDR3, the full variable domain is SQTIHQWPATLVQPVGSPLSLECTVEGTSNPNLYWYRQAAGRGLQLLFYSVGIGQISSEVPQNLSASRPQDRQFILSSKKLLLSDSGFYLCAWTLPDRGGTQYFGPGTRLLVL.

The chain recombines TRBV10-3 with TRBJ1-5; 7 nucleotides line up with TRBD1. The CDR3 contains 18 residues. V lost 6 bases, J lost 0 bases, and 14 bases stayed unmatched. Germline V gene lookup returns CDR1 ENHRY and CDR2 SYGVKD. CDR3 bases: TGTGCCATCAGCCAGGGGGTGGCCAGGGGAGTTAGCAATCAGCCCCAGCATTTT. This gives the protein CAISQGVARGVSNQPQHF.

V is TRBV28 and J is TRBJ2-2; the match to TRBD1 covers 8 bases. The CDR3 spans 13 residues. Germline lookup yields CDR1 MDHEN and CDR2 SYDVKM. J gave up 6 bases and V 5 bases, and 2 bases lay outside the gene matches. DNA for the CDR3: TGTGCCAGCAGTAGGACAGGGCCCGGGGAGCTGTTTTTT. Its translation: CASSRTGPGELFF.

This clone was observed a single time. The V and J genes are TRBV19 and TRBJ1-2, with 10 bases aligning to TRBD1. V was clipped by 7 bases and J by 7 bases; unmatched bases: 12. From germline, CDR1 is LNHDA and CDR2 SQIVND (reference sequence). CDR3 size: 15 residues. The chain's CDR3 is CASNTPGQGISGYTF. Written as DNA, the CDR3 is TGTGCCAGTAACACTCCGGGACAGGGGATAAGTGGCTACACCTTC.

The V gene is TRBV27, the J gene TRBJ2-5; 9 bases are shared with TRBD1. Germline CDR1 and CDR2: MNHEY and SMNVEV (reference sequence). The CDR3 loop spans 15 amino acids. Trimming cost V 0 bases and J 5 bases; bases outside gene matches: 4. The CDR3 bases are TGTGCCAGCAGTTTATCGGGACAGGGTTGGGAGACCCAGTACTTC. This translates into CASSLSGQGWETQYF.

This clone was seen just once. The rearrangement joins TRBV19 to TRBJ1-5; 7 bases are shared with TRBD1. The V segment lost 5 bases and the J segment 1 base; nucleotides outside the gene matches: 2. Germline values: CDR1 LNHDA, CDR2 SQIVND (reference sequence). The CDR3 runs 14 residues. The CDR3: CASSDRASNQPQHF. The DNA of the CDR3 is TGTGCCAGTAGTGACAGGGCGAGCAATCAGCCCCAGCATTTT.

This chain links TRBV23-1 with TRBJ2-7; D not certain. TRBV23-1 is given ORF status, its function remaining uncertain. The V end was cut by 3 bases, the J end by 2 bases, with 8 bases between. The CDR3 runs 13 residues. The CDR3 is CASSQYTPYEQYF. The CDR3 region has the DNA TGCGCCAGCAGTCAGTACACGCCCTACGAGCAGTACTTC.

CDR3 loop: CASVAGGPGELFF. The DNA of the CDR3 is TGTGCCAGCGTGGCGGGAGGTCCCGGGGAGCTGTTTTTT. The chain is built from TRBV28 and TRBJ2-2, with 8 bases fitting TRBD2. The CDR3 totals 13 residues. Germline V CDR1 and CDR2: MDHEN, SYDVKM. V lost 8 bases and J lost 6; bases outside the gene matches: 5.

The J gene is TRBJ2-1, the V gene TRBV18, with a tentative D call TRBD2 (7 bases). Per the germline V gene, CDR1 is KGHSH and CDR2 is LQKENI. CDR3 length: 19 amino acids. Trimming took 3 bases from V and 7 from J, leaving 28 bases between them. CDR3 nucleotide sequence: TGTGCCAGCTCACCGCAGCCACGGGGGCTAGCGGCGGTAGGAAATGAGCAGTTCTTC. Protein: CASSPQPRGLAAVGNEQFF.

CDR3 amino acids: CASSLHGALYNEQFF. The CDR3 nucleotides read TGTGCCAGCAGCTTACATGGGGCCCTCTACAATGAGCAGTTCTTC. The chain combines TRBV7-2 with TRBJ2-1; possible D gene TRBD1, 5 bases. V was shortened by 2 bases and J by 3 bases, with 11 bases between the two germline ends. CDR1 SGHTA and CDR2 FQGNSA come from the germline V gene. The CDR3 length is 15 residues.

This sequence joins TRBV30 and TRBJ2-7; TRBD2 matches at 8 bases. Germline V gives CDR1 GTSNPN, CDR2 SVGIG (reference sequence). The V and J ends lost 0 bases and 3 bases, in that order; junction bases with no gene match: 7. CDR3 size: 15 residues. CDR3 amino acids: CAWSVIGAGVYEQYF. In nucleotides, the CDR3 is TGTGCCTGGAGTGTAATCGGAGCGGGAGTCTACGAGCAGTACTTC.

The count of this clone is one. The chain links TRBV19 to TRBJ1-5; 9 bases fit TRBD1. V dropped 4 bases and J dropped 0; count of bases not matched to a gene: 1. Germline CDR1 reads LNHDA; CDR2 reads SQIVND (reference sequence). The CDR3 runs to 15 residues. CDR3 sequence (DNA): TGTGCCAGTAGTAGGACAGGGGCTAGCAATCAGCCCCAGCATTTT. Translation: CASSRTGASNQPQHF.

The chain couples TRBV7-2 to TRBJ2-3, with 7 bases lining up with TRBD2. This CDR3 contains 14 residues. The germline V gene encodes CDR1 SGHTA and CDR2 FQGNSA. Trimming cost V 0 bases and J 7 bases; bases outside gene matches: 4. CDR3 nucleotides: TGTGCCAGCAGCTTAGCGGGAGGGCTTAATACGCAGTATTTT. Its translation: CASSLAGGLNTQYF.

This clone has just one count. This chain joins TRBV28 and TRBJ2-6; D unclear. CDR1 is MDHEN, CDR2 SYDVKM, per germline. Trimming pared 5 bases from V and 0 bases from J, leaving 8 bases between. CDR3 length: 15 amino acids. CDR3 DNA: TGTGCCAGCAGTACCGGTTTCTCTGGGGCCAACGTCCTGACTTTC. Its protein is CASSTGFSGANVLTF. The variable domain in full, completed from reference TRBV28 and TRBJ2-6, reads DVKVTQSSRYLVKRTGEKVFLECVQDMDHENMFWYRQDPGLGLRLIYFSYDVKMKEKGDIPEGYSVSREKKERFSLILESASTNQTSMYLCASSTGFSGANVLTFGAGSRLTVL.

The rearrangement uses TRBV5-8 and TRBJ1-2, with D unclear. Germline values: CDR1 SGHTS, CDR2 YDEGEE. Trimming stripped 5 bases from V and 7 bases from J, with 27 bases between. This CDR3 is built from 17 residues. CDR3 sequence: CASSSGIRLGLSGGYTF. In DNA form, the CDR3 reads TGTGCCAGCAGTTCGGGGATTAGGCTCGGACTTTCCGGTGGCTACACCTTC.

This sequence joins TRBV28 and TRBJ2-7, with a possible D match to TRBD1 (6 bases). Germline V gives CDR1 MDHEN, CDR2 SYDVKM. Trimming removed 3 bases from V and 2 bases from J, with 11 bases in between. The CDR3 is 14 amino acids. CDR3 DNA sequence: TGTGCCAGCAGTTTTGACAGGATTACCTACGAGCAGTACTTC. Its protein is CASSFDRITYEQYF.

CDR3 in amino acids: CATSRDSPRGIGWVGETQYF. CDR3 DNA: TGTGCCACCAGCAGAGATTCCCCCCGCGGGATAGGTTGGGTAGGAGAGACCCAGTACTTC. The chain links TRBV15 to TRBJ2-5, with D perhaps matching TRBD2 (6 bases). This CDR3 comprises 20 residues. Trimming removed 0 bases at V and 4 bases at J, with 27 bases between. Per the germline V gene, CDR1 is LNHNV and CDR2 is YYDKDF (reference sequence). Full variable domain (rest looked up from reference TRBV15 and TRBJ2-5): DAMVIQNPRYQVTQFGKPVTLSCSQTLNHNVMYWYQQKSSQAPKLLFHYYDKDFNNEADTPDNFQSRRPNTSFCFLDIRSPGLGDTAMYLCATSRDSPRGIGWVGETQYFGPGTRLLVL.

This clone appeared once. The CDR3, as DNA: TGTGCCAGCAGCCTACAGGAGACCTATGGCTACACCTTC. Residues: CASSLQETYGYTF. The V and J genes are TRBV7-9 and TRBJ1-2, with TRBD1 as a possible D gene (5 bases). The V gene lost 5 bases and the J gene lost 4 bases, with 11 bases spanning the gap. The germline CDR1 and CDR2 sequences are SEHNR and FQNEAQ (reference sequence). The CDR3 is 13 residues long.

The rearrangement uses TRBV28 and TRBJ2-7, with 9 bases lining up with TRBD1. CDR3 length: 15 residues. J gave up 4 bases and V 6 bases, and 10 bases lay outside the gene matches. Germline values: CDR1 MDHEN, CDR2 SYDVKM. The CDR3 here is CASSPPGTGLYEQYV. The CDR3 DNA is TGTGCCAGCAGCCCCCCCGGGACAGGGCTTTACGAGCAGTACGTC.

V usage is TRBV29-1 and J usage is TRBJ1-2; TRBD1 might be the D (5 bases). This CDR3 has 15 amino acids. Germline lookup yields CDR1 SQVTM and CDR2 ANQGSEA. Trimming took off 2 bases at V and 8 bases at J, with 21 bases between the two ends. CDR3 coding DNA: TGCAGCGTTGAATTCCGGACACGCCAAACCGGAGGCTACACCTTC. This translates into CSVEFRTRQTGGYTF.

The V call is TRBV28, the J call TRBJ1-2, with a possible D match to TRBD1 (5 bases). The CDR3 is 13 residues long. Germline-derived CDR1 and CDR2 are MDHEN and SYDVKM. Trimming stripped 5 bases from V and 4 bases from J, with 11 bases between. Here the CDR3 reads CASSRQTAYGYTF. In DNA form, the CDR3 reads TGTGCCAGCAGTCGACAGACGGCCTATGGCTACACCTTC.

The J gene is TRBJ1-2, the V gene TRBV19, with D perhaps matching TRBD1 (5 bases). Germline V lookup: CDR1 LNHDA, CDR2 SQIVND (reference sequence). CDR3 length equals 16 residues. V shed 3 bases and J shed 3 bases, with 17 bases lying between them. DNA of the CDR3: TGTGCCAGTAGTATTTCAGACAGCCTGAGAGACTATGGCTACACCTTC. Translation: CASSISDSLRDYGYTF.

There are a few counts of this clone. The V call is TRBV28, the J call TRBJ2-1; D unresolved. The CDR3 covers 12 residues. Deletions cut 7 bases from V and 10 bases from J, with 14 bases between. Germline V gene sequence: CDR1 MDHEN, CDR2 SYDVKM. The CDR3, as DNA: TGTGCCAGCATTTCTGCTTTCGGGGAGCAGTTCTTC. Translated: CASISAFGEQFF.

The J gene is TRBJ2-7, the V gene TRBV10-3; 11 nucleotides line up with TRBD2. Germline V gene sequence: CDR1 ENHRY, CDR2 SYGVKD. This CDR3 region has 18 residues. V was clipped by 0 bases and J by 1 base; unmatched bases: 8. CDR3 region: CAISESGSGRAGSYEQYF. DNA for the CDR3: TGTGCCATCAGTGAGTCAGGTAGCGGGAGGGCGGGGTCCTACGAGCAGTACTTC.

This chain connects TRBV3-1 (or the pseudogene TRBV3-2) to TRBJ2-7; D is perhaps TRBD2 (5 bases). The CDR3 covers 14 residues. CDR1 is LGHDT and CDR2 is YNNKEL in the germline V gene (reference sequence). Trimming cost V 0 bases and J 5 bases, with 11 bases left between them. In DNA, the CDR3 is TGTGCCAGCAGCCAAGAGGCTAGCTTAGACGAGCAGTACTTC. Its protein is CASSQEASLDEQYF.

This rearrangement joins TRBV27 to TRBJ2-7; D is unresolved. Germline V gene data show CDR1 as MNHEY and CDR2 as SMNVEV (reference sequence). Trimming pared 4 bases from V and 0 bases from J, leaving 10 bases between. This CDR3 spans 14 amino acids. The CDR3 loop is CASSSGYLSYEQYF. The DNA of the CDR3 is TGTGCCAGCAGTTCCGGTTACCTCTCCTACGAGCAGTACTTC.

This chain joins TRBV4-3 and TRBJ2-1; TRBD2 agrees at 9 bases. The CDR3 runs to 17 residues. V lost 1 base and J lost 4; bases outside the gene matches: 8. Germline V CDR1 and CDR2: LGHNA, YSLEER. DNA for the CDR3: TGCGCCAGCAGCCAAGCTGCCGCGCTAGCGGGGTACAATGAGCAGTTCTTC. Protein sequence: CASSQAAALAGYNEQFF.